This T cell receptor (beta chain) was profiled in a study of cytomegalovirus exposure and HLA in healthy donors. V was trimmed by 3 bases and J by 0 bases, leaving 15 bases between them. Looked up from germline, CDR1 is SNHLY and CDR2 is FYNNEI. This CDR3 contains 16 residues. As regards this clone: Its antigen is not identified.

A multiplex PCR was run with 60 Vbeta primers and 13 Jbeta primers. Original processing notes: Roughly 11 million shared chains were among around 80 million unique TCR beta chains counted in a later analysis. Clones were sequenced by immunoSEQ multiplex PCR, and TCRdb holds only the in-frame ones, with some missing. V and J calls and clone size are as listed in that table; D and trimming were resolved from the DNA. The sample lists about 190,000 clones; just under 75% were seen once. Whole-study findings and limits: In a later analysis, a missense DCLRE1C variant was linked to TCR beta V- and J-gene trimming. Across HLA loci, a later analysis found differing TCR association rates, with DRB1 most and HLA-C fewest.

Sequencing used PBMCs. The sequence came from a woman under 40 in good health and CMV-seropositive. The chain couples TRBV2 to TRBJ2-7, with unresolved D. CDR3: CASSEWAGELSYEQYF. In DNA form, the CDR3 reads TGTGCCAGCAGTGAGTGGGCAGGTGAACTCTCCTACGAGCAGTACTTC.